Each of the 16 T cell receptor beta chains below was sequenced from the same sample in a study of cytomegalovirus exposure and HLA in healthy donors. PCR primers comprised 60 Vbeta and 13 Jbeta primers. The table came from immunoSEQ multiplex PCR; TCRdb's copy has only in-frame clones and leaves some out. The sample contains approximately 150,000 clones, roughly 80% of which appear only once. Sample: PBMCs. The source of these receptors is a man aged 45-65 years in good health and CMV-seropositive.

This clone was observed a handful of times. This rearrangement joins TRBV7-9 to TRBJ1-1; 7 bases agree with TRBD1. The CDR3 is made up of 14 amino acids. Germline CDR1 is SEHNR and CDR2 is FQNEAQ (reference sequence). With V trimmed by 4 bases and J by 4 bases, 6 bases remained unmatched. The CDR3 region is CASSSYAGGTEAFF. CDR3 bases: TGTGCCAGCAGCTCTTACGCAGGGGGCACTGAAGCTTTCTTT.

V gene TRBV7-8 combines with J gene TRBJ2-3; TRBD1 might be the D (5 bases). The germline V gene has CDR1 SGHVS and CDR2 FQNEAQ. This CDR3 contains 14 residues. With 1 base removed from V and 2 bases from J, the gap between germline ends came to 7 bases. The CDR3 bases are TGTGCCAGCAGCTTAGGACAGCCCACAGATACGCAGTATTTT. Amino acid sequence: CASSLGQPTDTQYF.

The chain uses TRBV7-8 and TRBJ1-4; TRBD1 matches 8 bases. From germline, CDR1 is SGHVS and CDR2 FQNEAQ. The CDR3 runs to 16 residues. V shed 5 bases, J shed 1 base, and the junction held 6 bases outside the gene matches. CDR3 loop: CASSPRTGKTNEKLFF. The CDR3 coding sequence is TGTGCCAGCAGCCCTCGGACAGGGAAAACTAATGAAAAACTGTTTTTT.

The V call is TRBV10-2, the J call TRBJ2-5; no reliable D call. V gave up 4 bases and J gave up 5 bases, with 11 bases separating them. This CDR3 comprises 13 residues. The V gene's germline CDR1 is WSHSY and CDR2 SAAADI. CDR3 in amino acids: CASSGASWETQYF. The CDR3 nucleotides read TGCGCCAGCAGTGGGGCCTCGTGGGAGACCCAGTACTTC.

The J gene is TRBJ1-4, the V gene TRBV15; no definite D call. Germline V lookup: CDR1 LNHNV, CDR2 YYDKDF (reference sequence). The V gene lost 7 bases and the J gene lost 3 bases, with 12 bases spanning the gap. The CDR3 sequence is 14 residues long. CDR3 sequence (DNA): TGTGCCACCACCCAGACCCGGGCTAATGAAAAACTGTTTTTT. Amino acid sequence: CATTQTRANEKLFF.

V usage is TRBV7-9 and J usage is TRBJ2-1, with D possibly TRBD2 on 6 matching bases. CDR3 length: 19 amino acids. Trimming pared 0 bases from V and 9 bases from J, leaving 27 bases between. Germline values: CDR1 SEHNR, CDR2 FQNEAQ (reference sequence). CDR3 sequence (DNA): TGTGCCAGCAGCTTAGCGCGGGCGGGAAAAAGAGTCGAACCTAGTGAGCAGTTCTTC. Protein product: CASSLARAGKRVEPSEQFF.

This clone was seen a few times. The chain recombines TRBV2 with TRBJ2-7; D call uncertain. Germline loops: CDR1 SNHLY, CDR2 FYNNEI. Trimming pared 6 bases from V and 4 bases from J, leaving 13 bases between. The CDR3 totals 13 residues. CDR3 coding DNA: TGTGCCAGCAGAGTAGTCTTCCGATACGAGCAGTACTTC. Translating gives CASRVVFRYEQYF.

This clone occurred once. In DNA form, the CDR3 reads TGTGCCAGCAGCTGGAGCGGACTAGCTGAAGGCGAGACCCAGTACTTC. It yields the protein CASSWSGLAEGETQYF. This chain uses TRBV11-2 with TRBJ2-5; 8 positions match TRBD2. The J segment lost 5 bases and the V segment lost 4 bases, leaving 12 bases of the junction unmatched. Germline V lookup: CDR1 SGHAT, CDR2 FQNNGV. The CDR3 is 16 amino acids.

The gene calls are TRBV6-6 and TRBJ2-5; tentative D call: TRBD1 (6 bases). Germline assignment: CDR1 MNHNY and CDR2 SVGAGI (reference sequence). The CDR3 runs to 14 residues. V lost 6 bases to trimming and J lost 2 bases, with 13 bases between them. CDR3 nucleotide sequence: TGTGCCAGCAGCTACCGGGACACTCAAGAGACCCAGTACTTC. This translates into CASSYRDTQETQYF.

This sequence joins TRBV5-5 and TRBJ2-1; 7 nucleotides line up with TRBD2. The CDR3 totals 15 residues. Germline V gives CDR1 SGHKS, CDR2 YYEKEE (reference sequence). The V segment lost 2 bases and the J segment 4 bases; nucleotides outside the gene matches: 6. Here the CDR3 DNA reads TGTGCCAGCAGCTTCTCGGGAGGAGCTTACAATGAGCAGTTCTTC. As protein: CASSFSGGAYNEQFF.

The rearrangement uses TRBV28 and TRBJ2-7; 7 positions match TRBD1. The V gene end was trimmed by 5 bases and the J gene end by 0 bases; junction bases not matched to a gene: 7. The CDR3 runs 15 residues. CDR1 MDHEN and CDR2 SYDVKM come from the germline V gene. The CDR3 sequence is CASSPPGQTSYEQYF. Written as DNA, the CDR3 is TGTGCCAGCAGTCCCCCGGGACAGACCTCCTACGAGCAGTACTTC. The full variable domain, in which reference TRBV28 and TRBJ2-7 provide the parts outside the CDR3, is DVKVTQSSRYLVKRTGEKVFLECVQDMDHENMFWYRQDPGLGLRLIYFSYDVKMKEKGDIPEGYSVSREKKERFSLILESASTNQTSMYLCASSPPGQTSYEQYFGPGTRLTVT.

The rearrangement uses TRBV5-6 and TRBJ2-3, with D hard to call. Germline V lookup: CDR1 SGHDT, CDR2 YYEEEE. The CDR3 loop spans 11 amino acids. Trimming took 4 bases from V and 6 from J, leaving 6 bases between them. The CDR3 coding sequence is TGTGCCAGCAGCCGAGTGGATACGCAGTATTTT. Translated, it gives CASSRVDTQYF. The whole variable domain, remainder taken from reference TRBV5-6 and TRBJ2-3, is DAGVTQSPTHLIKTRGQQVTLRCSPKSGHDTVSWYQQALGQGPQFIFQYYEEEERQRGNFPDRFSGHQFPNYSSELNVNALLLGDSALYLCASSRVDTQYFGPGTRLTVL.

This clone was counted only a few times. The gene calls are TRBV4-1 and TRBJ2-2; tentatively, D is TRBD1 (6 bases). Trimming took off 1 base at V and 6 bases at J, with 12 bases between the two ends. This CDR3 region has 15 residues. Germline values: CDR1 MGHRA, CDR2 YSYEKL. The CDR3 coding sequence is TGCGCCAGCAGCCAAGTGGGGGCGATGGCCGGGGAGCTGTTTTTT. Amino acids: CASSQVGAMAGELFF.

The chain employs TRBV28 and TRBJ2-3, with 8 bases aligning to TRBD1. There are 15 residues in the CDR3. The germline CDR1 and CDR2 sequences are MDHEN and SYDVKM. J gave up 5 bases and V 2 bases, and 6 bases lay outside the gene matches. The CDR3 DNA follows: TGTGCCAGCAGTTTACCGACAGGGGTGGAAGATACGCAGTATTTT. Its translation is CASSLPTGVEDTQYF. The variable domain in full, with the rest retrieved from reference TRBV28 and TRBJ2-3, is DVKVTQSSRYLVKRTGEKVFLECVQDMDHENMFWYRQDPGLGLRLIYFSYDVKMKEKGDIPEGYSVSREKKERFSLILESASTNQTSMYLCASSLPTGVEDTQYFGPGTRLTVL.

The J gene is TRBJ2-3, the V gene TRBV6-4; 8 bases match TRBD2. This CDR3 has 15 amino acids. Germline CDR1 is MRHNA and CDR2 is SNTAGT. Trimming removed 3 bases from V and 0 bases from J; junction bases left unmatched: 2. CDR3 sequence (DNA): TGTGCCAGCAGTGAGGCTAGCGGGAGCACAGATACGCAGTATTTT. Protein sequence: CASSEASGSTDTQYF.

The rearrangement uses TRBV15 and TRBJ1-1; D may be TRBD1 (5 bases). V was shortened by 0 bases and J by 5 bases, with 22 bases between the two germline ends. Germline CDR1 LNHNV, CDR2 YYDKDF (reference sequence). The CDR3 is 18 residues long. The chain's CDR3 is CATSRDQVGKGRGTEAFF. CDR3 nucleotide sequence: TGTGCCACCAGCAGAGATCAAGTGGGTAAGGGGCGGGGGACTGAAGCTTTCTTT. The full variable domain, completed using reference TRBV15 and TRBJ1-1, is DAMVIQNPRYQVTQFGKPVTLSCSQTLNHNVMYWYQQKSSQAPKLLFHYYDKDFNNEADTPDNFQSRRPNTSFCFLDIRSPGLGDTAMYLCATSRDQVGKGRGTEAFFGQGTRLTVV.